A selection of T cell receptor beta chains follows, all from one sample in a study of blood T cells in healthy people across ages. TCRdb processed the 5' RACE reads anew with MiXCR; each CDR3 protein has one entry. Altogether hundreds of thousands of distinct CDR3 sequences are present, approximately 53% being singletons, with the ten largest covering roughly 26%. The sample consisted of blood. These receptors were taken from a man in his forties in good health. CDR3s include the opening cysteine and the closing phenylalanine or tryptophan. The D gene is left open where the match is weak. Size is stated for part of the rows, as once, few or many counts, or as a class when the clone is expanded.

size | J | V | D | DNA | CDR3
once | TRBJ2-3 | TRBV24-1 | TRBD2 | TGTGCCACCAGTGATTTCCGACTAGCGGGGGTACTCCGGAATACGCAGTATTTT | CATSDFRLAGVLRNTQYF
. | TRBJ2-2 | TRBV6-1 | . | TGTGCCAGCAGGGACAGTATGGGCGGGGAGCTGTTTTTT | CASRDSMGGELFF
. | TRBJ2-1 | TRBV27 | . | TGTGCCAGCAGTTTTAGAGTTGGGGGAGAGGATGAGCAGTTCTTC | CASSFRVGGEDEQFF
. | TRBJ1-5 | TRBV11-2 | TRBD1 | TGTGCCAGCAGCGCCGGGCTCCTATCGTCTCAGTCCCAGGGGAGACAGGGTTATCATCAGCCCCAGCATTTT | CASSAGLLSSQSQGRQGYHQPQHF
. | TRBJ2-7 | TRBV10-2 | . | TGCGCCAGCCTCACCCCGAGCAGGGCCACCTACGAGCAGTACTTC | CASLTPSRATYEQYF
. | TRBJ1-2 | TRBV12-3/TRBV12-4 | TRBD1 | TGTGCCAGCAGGGGGACAGGGTTCCTGACTGGCTACACCTTC | CASRGTGFLTGYTF
. | TRBJ2-7 | TRBV10-1 | . | TGCGCCAGCAGTGACGGGCTAGCGCTGCACGAGCAGTACTTC | CASSDGLALHEQYF
. | TRBJ2-5 | TRBV12-3/TRBV12-4 | . | TGTGCCAGCAGTTTGAACAGTATCGGGGTGGAGACCCAGTACTTC | CASSLNSIGVETQYF
. | TRBJ1-1 | TRBV2 | . | TGTGCCAGCGCTGGATTCGAAGCTTTCTTT | CASAGFEAFF
. | TRBJ2-5 | TRBV13 | . | TGTGCCAGCAGCTTATTTCCAACCACCGGCGGAGAGACCCAGTACTTC | CASSLFPTTGGETQYF
. | TRBJ2-3 | TRBV20-1 | . | TGCAGTGCCGCGGGTGGTATTAATACGGGAGCTGATAACACAGATACGCAGTATTTT | CSAAGGINTGADNTDTQYF
. | TRBJ2-1 | TRBV5-1 | TRBD2 | TGCGCCAGCAGTGGGCTAGCGGGAATCTCTACTAATGAGCAGTTCTTC | CASSGLAGISTNEQFF
. | TRBJ2-7 | TRBV29-1 | . | TGCAGCGCCCGGGGTCGGGTGGGCGAGCAGTACTTC | CSARGRVGEQYF
. | TRBJ1-1 | TRBV28 | . | TGTGCCAGCAGTTTTCAAGACGTAACTAGCACTGAAGCTTTCTTT | CASSFQDVTSTEAFF
. | TRBJ2-3 | TRBV13 | TRBD1 | TGTGCCGGCAGCTCCGGACAGGGGGCAACAGATACGCAGTATTTT | CAGSSGQGATDTQYF
. | TRBJ1-1 | TRBV3-1 | . | TGTGCCAGCAGCCCTAACGACAGGCCCACTGAAGCTTTCTTT | CASSPNDRPTEAFF
. | TRBJ2-5 | TRBV7-9 | . | TGTGCCAGCAGCCCTAAATTGGGATTGGAGACCCAGTACTTC | CASSPKLGLETQYF
. | TRBJ2-7 | TRBV6-2/TRBV6-3 | . | TGTGCCAGCAGTTACTCGGTACAGGGAAGAAAAATCTACGAGCAGTACTTC | CASSYSVQGRKIYEQYF
. | TRBJ2-7 | TRBV5-6 | . | TGTGCCAGCAGCTCGGACGGCCGAGGGGCGAACGACTACAATGAGCAGTACTTC | CASSSDGRGANDYNEQYF
. | TRBJ2-1 | TRBV11-2 | . | TGTGCCAGCAGCTTAGGGCTGGCTCAGAATGAGCAGTTCTTC | CASSLGLAQNEQFF
. | TRBJ2-3 | TRBV11-2 | TRBD2 | TGTGCCAGCAGCTGGGGGCTAGCGGGGGGGACAGATACGCAGTATTTT | CASSWGLAGGTDTQYF
once | TRBJ1-1 | TRBV5-5 | TRBD1 | TGTGCCAGCAGCGCTGACAGGGAGAGCACTGAAGCTTTCTTT | CASSADRESTEAFF
. | TRBJ2-7 | TRBV6-6 | . | TGTGCCAGCAGTTCCCCAGCTGAATCCTACGAGCAGTACTTC | CASSSPAESYEQYF
few | TRBJ2-1 | TRBV28 | . | TGTGCCAGCTCCCAATCTGCGGGCAGCCTATTGGGGCTGGATGAGCAGTTCTTC | CASSQSAGSLLGLDEQFF
few | TRBJ2-7 | TRBV5-1 | . | TGCGCCAGCGCGGCGGAGAGCTCCTACGAGCAGTACTTC | CASAAESSYEQYF
few | TRBJ2-3 | TRBV4-1 | TRBD2 | TGCGCCAGCAGCCAAGTAACAGCGGGGGGCGGGGATACGCAGTATTTT | CASSQVTAGGGDTQYF
. | TRBJ2-1 | TRBV29-1 | . | TGCAGCCTAAAAACCCCTTACAATGAGCAGTTCTTC | CSLKTPYNEQFF
. | TRBJ2-1 | TRBV20-1 | TRBD2 | TGCAGTGCGGTAGCGGGGGGGCTCAATGAGCAGTTCTTC | CSAVAGGLNEQFF
few | TRBJ2-7 | TRBV20-1 | . | TGCAGTGCGTATAACAGGGAAAGCTCCTACAATGAGCAGTACTTC | CSAYNRESSYNEQYF
. | TRBJ2-5 | TRBV7-2 | . | TGTGCCAGCAGCTTCCCCCCCACAGAGACCCAGTACTTC | CASSFPPTETQYF
. | TRBJ1-4 | TRBV2 | . | TGTGCCAGCAGTGGAGGGGTTGATGAAAAACTGTTTTTT | CASSGGVDEKLFF
few | TRBJ2-7 | TRBV11-2 | TRBD2 | TGTGCCAGCAGCTTACAGCGGGAGGCCGTCCGTGTGTCCTACGAGCAGTACTTC | CASSLQREAVRVSYEQYF
. | TRBJ1-5 | TRBV20-1 | TRBD1 | TGCAGTGCTAGAGATCGAGACAGGGCCCATCAGCCCCAGCATTTT | CSARDRDRAHQPQHF
. | TRBJ2-1 | TRBV7-3 | TRBD2 | TGTGCCAGCAGCTCTATAGCGGGCTCCTACAATGAGCAGTTCTTC | CASSSIAGSYNEQFF
. | TRBJ2-3 | TRBV5-6 | . | TGTGCCAGCAGCTTGGGAAGGGGGGCTAGCACAGATACGCAGTATTTT | CASSLGRGASTDTQYF
few | TRBJ2-1 | TRBV20-1 | . | TGCAGTGCATGGCTAGGGGTTCGCAATGAGCAGTTCTTC | CSAWLGVRNEQFF
. | TRBJ1-2 | TRBV29-1 | . | TGCAGCGACCTACAGGGTGCACTCGACTATGGCTACACCTTC | CSDLQGALDYGYTF
. | TRBJ1-2 | TRBV29-1 | . | TGCAGCGTTGGAACGTCCGCCTATGGCTACACCTTC | CSVGTSAYGYTF
few | TRBJ1-2 | TRBV4-2 | . | TGTGCCAGCAGCCAAGACTGGGAGAGGGTCGGAGGCTACACCTTC | CASSQDWERVGGYTF
. | TRBJ2-6 | TRBV6-5 | . | TGTGCCAGCAACCCATACTCTGGGACCAACGTCCTGACTTTC | CASNPYSGTNVLTF